These T cell receptor beta chains were read from a single sample in a study of cytomegalovirus exposure and HLA in healthy donors. Clones were read by immunoSEQ multiplex PCR, and TCRdb kept only the in-frame ones, dropping some. The table has approximately 160,000 clones, 75% to 85% seen once; the top ten hold less than 9%. Sequencing input: PBMCs. These receptors all come from a man aged 25 to 40 in good health and CMV-seropositive. Both conserved end residues are part of each CDR3. Each record gives: D gene, V gene, J gene, clone size, CDR3 DNA, CDR3 protein. The D gene is left open where the match is weak. Clone size, where shown, is once, few, many, or a class for clones that have expanded.

D gene: .
V gene: TRBV7-9
J gene: TRBJ2-4
clone size: .
CDR3 DNA: TGTGCCAGCAGCTTACCGGACAGTCCAATAGCCAAAAACATTCAGTACTTC
CDR3 protein: CASSLPDSPIAKNIQYF

D gene: TRBD1
V gene: TRBV15
J gene: TRBJ1-4
clone size: .
CDR3 DNA: TGTGCCACCAGCAGACCAAGACAGGGGGCGGGTGAAAAACTGTTTTTT
CDR3 protein: CATSRPRQGAGEKLFF

D gene: .
V gene: TRBV6-5
J gene: TRBJ2-4
clone size: few
CDR3 DNA: TGTGCCAGCAGCCCGGAGGGTCTAGCCAAAAACATTCAGTACTTC
CDR3 protein: CASSPEGLAKNIQYF

D gene: TRBD2
V gene: TRBV4-1
J gene: TRBJ2-1
clone size: .
CDR3 DNA: TGCGCCAGCAGCCAAGCACCCCTACTAGCGGGAGTCTCCTACAATGAGCAGTTCTTC
CDR3 protein: CASSQAPLLAGVSYNEQFF

D gene: TRBD2
V gene: TRBV2
J gene: TRBJ2-2
clone size: .
CDR3 DNA: TGTGCCAGCAGTGAACCGAAGGGACTAGCGGGAGCTTGGACCGGGGAGCTGTTTTTT
CDR3 protein: CASSEPKGLAGAWTGELFF

D gene: TRBD2
V gene: TRBV27
J gene: TRBJ2-7
clone size: .
CDR3 DNA: TGTGCCAGCAGACCTGGGACTAGCGGCTCCTACGAGCAGTACTTC
CDR3 protein: CASRPGTSGSYEQYF

D gene: TRBD2
V gene: TRBV2
J gene: TRBJ2-7
clone size: .
CDR3 DNA: TGTGCCAGCAGAGGTAGCGGGATGTCCTACGAGCAGTACTTC
CDR3 protein: CASRGSGMSYEQYF

D gene: .
V gene: TRBV10-3
J gene: TRBJ1-1
clone size: .
CDR3 DNA: TGTGCCATCAGTGCGGAGGGGATCACTGAAGCTTTCTTT
CDR3 protein: CAISAEGITEAFF

D gene: .
V gene: TRBV5-4
J gene: TRBJ2-1
clone size: .
CDR3 DNA: TGTGCCAGCAGCGGAGGGGGGGGTGAGCAGTTCTTC
CDR3 protein: CASSGGGGEQFF

D gene: .
V gene: TRBV10-3
J gene: TRBJ2-1
clone size: once
CDR3 DNA: TGTGCCAGCGCCAGGGTTGGGAATGAGCAGTTCTTC
CDR3 protein: CASARVGNEQFF

D gene: .
V gene: TRBV19
J gene: TRBJ2-3
clone size: .
CDR3 DNA: TGTGCCAGTAGTATAGGAGGACAGAGCACAGATACGCAGTATTTT
CDR3 protein: CASSIGGQSTDTQYF

D gene: .
V gene: TRBV6-1
J gene: TRBJ2-7
clone size: .
CDR3 DNA: TGTGCCAGCAATGATTTCACGGGGAGATACGAGCAGTACTTC
CDR3 protein: CASNDFTGRYEQYF

D gene: TRBD1
V gene: TRBV11-2
J gene: TRBJ2-7
clone size: .
CDR3 DNA: TGTGCCAGCAGCTGGGACAGACGTTCCTACGAGCAGTACTTC
CDR3 protein: CASSWDRRSYEQYF

D gene: .
V gene: TRBV11-2
J gene: TRBJ2-3
clone size: .
CDR3 DNA: TGTGCCAGCAGCTTAGCCGGTGCGCAGTATTTT
CDR3 protein: CASSLAGAQYF

D gene: .
V gene: TRBV6-6
J gene: TRBJ1-2
clone size: once
CDR3 DNA: TGTGCCAGCAGTTACTCGGGGAGGGGGGACTATGGCTACACCTTC
CDR3 protein: CASSYSGRGDYGYTF

D gene: .
V gene: TRBV4-3
J gene: TRBJ1-2
clone size: .
CDR3 DNA: TGCGCCAGCAGCCAAGGTCGGGTTAACTATGGCTACACCTTC
CDR3 protein: CASSQGRVNYGYTF

D gene: TRBD1
V gene: TRBV7-9
J gene: TRBJ1-6
clone size: once
CDR3 DNA: TGTGCCAGCAGCGGGGACAGGAGGAATTCACCCCTCCACTTT
CDR3 protein: CASSGDRRNSPLHF

D gene: .
V gene: TRBV6-1
J gene: TRBJ2-7
clone size: .
CDR3 DNA: TGTGCCAGCAGTGAAGAGCGCGGGACCATCGCTGGAGACGAGCAGTACTTC
CDR3 protein: CASSEERGTIAGDEQYF

D gene: .
V gene: TRBV28
J gene: TRBJ1-1
clone size: .
CDR3 DNA: TGTGCCAGTTTTAGTTTTGAAGCTTTCTTT
CDR3 protein: CASFSFEAFF

D gene: TRBD2
V gene: TRBV2
J gene: TRBJ2-5
clone size: .
CDR3 DNA: TGTGCCAGCAGTGAAGAGGTGGGGAGGGGTGGCCAAGAGACCCAGTACTTC
CDR3 protein: CASSEEVGRGGQETQYF

D gene: .
V gene: TRBV4-1
J gene: TRBJ2-7
clone size: .
CDR3 DNA: TGCGCCAGCAGCCAAGGGGGCAACTACGAGCAGTACTTC
CDR3 protein: CASSQGGNYEQYF

D gene: .
V gene: TRBV6-1
J gene: TRBJ1-1
clone size: .
CDR3 DNA: TGTGCCACCCTCAGGGGTGCTGAAGCTTTCTTT
CDR3 protein: CATLRGAEAFF

D gene: TRBD2
V gene: TRBV6-1
J gene: TRBJ2-1
clone size: .
CDR3 DNA: TGTGCCAGCAGTGAAGGTAGCGGGAGGGTAGATGAGCAGTTCTTC
CDR3 protein: CASSEGSGRVDEQFF

D gene: .
V gene: TRBV27
J gene: TRBJ2-1
clone size: .
CDR3 DNA: TGTGCCAGCAGTTTAGAAGGGCGGGGCAATGAGCAGTTCTTC
CDR3 protein: CASSLEGRGNEQFF

D gene: .
V gene: TRBV14
J gene: TRBJ1-5
clone size: .
CDR3 DNA: TGTGCCAGCAGCCAAGAGGGGGGTCTGGGGCCCCAGCATTTT
CDR3 protein: CASSQEGGLGPQHF

D gene: TRBD1
V gene: TRBV5-1
J gene: TRBJ1-4
clone size: few
CDR3 DNA: TGCGCCAGCAGCCCCGGGACAGGGGTTACTAATGAAAAACTGTTTTTT
CDR3 protein: CASSPGTGVTNEKLFF

D gene: .
V gene: TRBV18
J gene: TRBJ2-3
clone size: .
CDR3 DNA: TGTGCCAGCTCAATCGATAGCGGCCCCCCCTCGGCAGATACGCAGTATTTT
CDR3 protein: CASSIDSGPPSADTQYF

D gene: TRBD2
V gene: TRBV7-2
J gene: TRBJ2-3
clone size: .
CDR3 DNA: TGTGCCAGCAGCTTAGTCTCAAACGGGGGGGGGACTAGCACAGATACGCAGTATTTT
CDR3 protein: CASSLVSNGGGTSTDTQYF

D gene: TRBD1
V gene: TRBV6-5
J gene: TRBJ2-7
clone size: .
CDR3 DNA: TGTGCCAGCAGCCGGGGACAGGGGGCTTCCTACGAGCAGTACTTC
CDR3 protein: CASSRGQGASYEQYF

D gene: .
V gene: TRBV4-2
J gene: TRBJ2-2
clone size: .
CDR3 DNA: TGTGCCAGCAGCCAAGAGGCCGATCCTAACACCGGGGAGCTGTTTTTT
CDR3 protein: CASSQEADPNTGELFF

D gene: TRBD2
V gene: TRBV4-3
J gene: TRBJ2-7
clone size: once
CDR3 DNA: TGCGCCAGCAGCCTCCGACTAGCGGGGCCTATCGAGCAGTACTTC
CDR3 protein: CASSLRLAGPIEQYF

D gene: .
V gene: TRBV19
J gene: TRBJ2-1
clone size: .
CDR3 DNA: TGTGCCAGTTTCGAGGTGGGACAAGGTGAGCAGTTCTTC
CDR3 protein: CASFEVGQGEQFF

D gene: TRBD2
V gene: TRBV15
J gene: TRBJ2-6
clone size: .
CDR3 DNA: TGTGCCACCAGCAGGGACGGGAGGGTTGGGGCCAACGTCCTGACTTTC
CDR3 protein: CATSRDGRVGANVLTF

D gene: .
V gene: TRBV19
J gene: TRBJ1-2
clone size: once
CDR3 DNA: TGTGCCAGTAGTATTGGCGGAATCGGCTATGGCTACACCTTC
CDR3 protein: CASSIGGIGYGYTF

D gene: .
V gene: TRBV5-4
J gene: TRBJ1-1
clone size: .
CDR3 DNA: TGTGCCAGCAGCTTTTGGACAGAGCAGGGTAGAGACACTGAAGCTTTCTTT
CDR3 protein: CASSFWTEQGRDTEAFF

D gene: TRBD1
V gene: TRBV5-1
J gene: TRBJ2-7
clone size: .
CDR3 DNA: TGCGCCAGCAGCTCCGTTCCGGGACAGGCCTCCTACGAGCAGTACTTC
CDR3 protein: CASSSVPGQASYEQYF

D gene: TRBD2
V gene: TRBV9
J gene: TRBJ2-5
clone size: .
CDR3 DNA: TGTGCCAGCAGCAGCCACGGGGGGAGACAAGAGACCCAGTACTTC
CDR3 protein: CASSSHGGRQETQYF

D gene: .
V gene: TRBV5-1
J gene: TRBJ2-7
clone size: .
CDR3 DNA: TGCGCCAGCAGCTTGGAAAGGCACAGCGGGCGAACCTACGAGCAGTACTTC
CDR3 protein: CASSLERHSGRTYEQYF

D gene: .
V gene: TRBV5-4
J gene: TRBJ1-1
clone size: few
CDR3 DNA: TGTGCCAGCAGCTCACCGGGACAGAACACTGAAGCTTTCTTT
CDR3 protein: CASSSPGQNTEAFF

D gene: .
V gene: TRBV9
J gene: TRBJ1-1
clone size: .
CDR3 DNA: TGTGCCAGCAGCCAACGTCCGGGTGACGCTGAAGCTTTCTTT
CDR3 protein: CASSQRPGDAEAFF

D gene: .
V gene: TRBV2
J gene: TRBJ1-1
clone size: .
CDR3 DNA: TGTGCCAGCAGTGATTTAGTGAACACTGAAGCTTTCTTT
CDR3 protein: CASSDLVNTEAFF

D gene: TRBD2
V gene: TRBV7-2
J gene: TRBJ2-5
clone size: .
CDR3 DNA: TGTGCCAGCAGCCCCCAACGGGGGGTCCAAGAGACCCAGTACTTC
CDR3 protein: CASSPQRGVQETQYF